A selection of T cell receptor beta chains follows, all from one sample in a study of T-cell reconstitution after alpha-beta-depleted transplantation in children. TCRdb re-analysed the PCR reads in MiXCR, keeping a single row per CDR3 protein. The sample contains approximately 270,000 distinct CDR3 sequences, roughly 9.5% of which appear only once. The source was PBMCs from the stem cell graft donor, collected from the stem cell graft. These receptors were obtained from a human donor who donated a stem cell graft to a child with SCID. CDR3s include the opening cysteine and the closing phenylalanine or tryptophan. D genes are given only for firm matches. Size is omitted from some rows. Given values are once, few, many or a class for expanded clones.

>-|15|-|TRBV15|TRBJ2-1
CATSRDWAGVNEQFF
TGTGCCACCAGCAGAGATTGGGCAGGGGTCAATGAGCAGTTCTTC
>-|13|-|TRBV6-1|TRBJ1-1
CASSRRGASEAFF
TGTGCCAGCTCCCGAAGGGGGGCAAGTGAAGCTTTCTTT
>TRBD2|15|few|TRBV3-1|TRBJ2-1
CASSHFGGGNNEQFF
TGTGCCAGCAGCCACTTCGGGGGGGGTAACAATGAGCAGTTCTTC
>TRBD2|16|-|TRBV6-5|TRBJ2-1
CASSSGTSGDYNEQFF
TGTGCCAGCAGTTCTGGGACTAGCGGGGATTACAATGAGCAGTTCTTC
>-|14|few|TRBV12-3/TRBV12-4|TRBJ1-4
CATTDSFANEKLFF
TGTGCCACCACCGACTCATTTGCTAATGAAAAACTGTTTTTT
>-|14|-|TRBV15|TRBJ2-1
CATSREDRRDEQFF
TGTGCCACCAGCAGGGAGGACAGGAGGGATGAGCAGTTCTTC
>-|13|many|TRBV7-9|TRBJ2-3
CASSFGMRDTQYF
TGTGCCAGCAGCTTTGGGATGAGGGATACGCAGTATTTT
>-|13|many|TRBV12-3/TRBV12-4|TRBJ1-2
CASSFRQGRGYTF
TGTGCCAGCAGTTTTCGGCAGGGCCGTGGCTACACCTTC
>-|12|many|TRBV12-3/TRBV12-4|TRBJ2-1
CASRPSLDEQFF
TGTGCCAGCAGGCCGAGCCTGGATGAGCAGTTCTTC
>-|11|-|TRBV6-6|TRBJ2-1
CASSVGLEQFF
TGTGCCAGCAGTGTCGGACTTGAGCAGTTCTTC
>TRBD1|17|few|TRBV12-3/TRBV12-4|TRBJ2-2
CASSFGPGTVSTGELFF
TGTGCCAGCAGTTTTGGCCCCGGGACAGTTTCCACCGGGGAGCTGTTTTTT
>-|15|-|TRBV20-1|TRBJ2-7
CSARDFVKGSYEQYF
TGCAGTGCTAGAGATTTTGTTAAGGGGTCCTACGAGCAGTACTTC
>-|14|few|TRBV12-3/TRBV12-4|TRBJ2-2
CASSLDSSTGELFF
TGTGCCAGCAGTCTCGACAGTAGCACCGGGGAGCTGTTTTTT
>TRBD1|12|-|TRBV6-5|TRBJ1-5
CASSSQGQPQHF
TGTGCCAGCAGTTCACAGGGGCAGCCCCAGCATTTT
>-|14|many|TRBV12-3/TRBV12-4|TRBJ2-7
CASSSPGQPYEQYF
TGTGCCAGCAGTTCTCCCGGACAGCCCTACGAGCAGTACTTC
>-|14|few|TRBV12-3/TRBV12-4|TRBJ2-2
CASSTDMNTGELFF
TGTGCCAGCAGTACCGACATGAACACCGGGGAGCTGTTTTTT
>-|17|few|TRBV6-5|TRBJ1-1
CASSYRPITGSGNKAFF
TGTGCCAGCAGTTACCGTCCCATCACAGGGTCGGGAAACAAAGCTTTCTTT
>-|12|few|TRBV5-5|TRBJ2-2
CASSLGTRELFF
TGTGCCAGCAGCTTGGGGACACGAGAGCTGTTTTTT
>-|14|few|TRBV20-1|TRBJ1-5
CSARRDSPDQPQHF
TGCAGTGCTAGACGCGACAGCCCCGATCAGCCCCAGCATTTT
>TRBD2|12|-|TRBV20-1|TRBJ2-7
CSADWRGGEQYF
TGCAGTGCTGATTGGCGGGGGGGTGAGCAGTACTTC
>TRBD1|14|few|TRBV5-1|TRBJ2-1
CASSLTGTGNEQFF
TGCGCCAGCAGCTTGACCGGGACAGGGAATGAGCAGTTCTTC
>-|17|many|TRBV10-3|TRBJ2-7
CAISESIKLAFTYEQYF
TGTGCCATCAGTGAGTCGATTAAACTGGCCTTCACCTACGAGCAGTACTTC
>TRBD1|16|many|TRBV5-6|TRBJ2-2
CASSTPGQGNTGELFF
TGTGCCAGCAGCACCCCGGGACAGGGTAACACCGGGGAGCTGTTTTTT
>-|12|few|TRBV3-1|TRBJ1-4
CASGNTDEKLFF
TGTGCCAGCGGCAATACGGATGAAAAACTGTTTTTT
>-|11|few|TRBV20-1|TRBJ2-5
CSASASGTQYF
TGCAGTGCTAGTGCCTCCGGGACCCAGTACTTC
>-|14|-|TRBV10-3|TRBJ1-2
CAISEGSLQNGYTF
TGTGCCATCAGTGAGGGTTCACTCCAAAATGGCTACACCTTC
>-|14|many|TRBV19|TRBJ2-7
CASSRASYSYEQYF
TGTGCCAGTAGTAGGGCTTCCTACTCCTACGAGCAGTACTTC
>-|13|-|TRBV29-1|TRBJ1-4
CSGRSATNEKLFF
TGCAGCGGGAGGTCCGCAACTAATGAAAAACTGTTTTTT
>TRBD1|17|-|TRBV10-3|TRBJ2-7
CAISGVPGQGSTYEQYF
TGTGCCATCAGCGGGGTCCCGGGACAGGGTTCGACCTACGAGCAGTACTTC
>TRBD1|15|many|TRBV7-8|TRBJ2-6
CASSLTGSGANVLTF
TGTGCCAGCAGTCTGACAGGGTCTGGGGCCAACGTCCTGACTTTC
>TRBD2|16|few|TRBV19|TRBJ2-3
CASSTRTSGDTDTQYF
TGTGCCAGTAGTACTCGGACTAGCGGGGACACAGATACGCAGTATTTT
>-|14|-|TRBV7-9|TRBJ1-5
CASHDSYSNQPQHF
TGTGCCAGCCATGACAGTTATAGCAATCAGCCCCAGCATTTT
>-|14|few|TRBV2|TRBJ1-1
CASSDLGRPTEAFF
TGTGCCAGCAGCGACCTCGGCCGGCCAACTGAAGCTTTCTTT
>TRBD1|15|-|TRBV29-1|TRBJ2-1
CSVQVDRGLTNEQFF
TGCAGCGTCCAAGTGGACAGGGGGCTTACGAATGAGCAGTTCTTC
>-|14|few|TRBV29-1|TRBJ2-2
CSAAGGPNTGELFF
TGCAGCGCTGCAGGAGGCCCGAACACCGGGGAGCTGTTTTTT
>-|16|few|TRBV4-1|TRBJ2-1
CASSPDVGGPGNEQFF
TGCGCCAGCAGCCCCGATGTGGGGGGGCCGGGCAATGAGCAGTTCTTC
>-|14|-|TRBV5-1|TRBJ1-5
CASSLEGFGQPQHF
TGCGCCAGCAGCTTGGAAGGTTTCGGACAGCCCCAGCATTTT
>-|14|many|TRBV24-1|TRBJ2-2
CATSDLASTGSCFF
-
>TRBD2|15|-|TRBV10-3|TRBJ2-3
CAIRGLAGGTDTQYF
TGTGCCATCAGGGGACTAGCGGGGGGCACAGATACGCAGTATTTT
>-|13|few|TRBV12-3/TRBV12-4|TRBJ2-7
CASSPGAGYEQYF
TGTGCCAGCAGTCCGGGAGCGGGTTACGAGCAGTACTTC
>TRBD2|14|few|TRBV3-1|TRBJ2-5
CASSRSRGGETQYF
TGTGCCAGCAGCCGAAGCCGGGGAGGGGAGACCCAGTACTTC
>TRBD1|15|many|TRBV5-1|TRBJ1-3
CASSSETGQGNTIYF
TGCGCCAGCAGCTCGGAGACAGGGCAGGGAAACACCATATATTTT
>TRBD1|14|few|TRBV29-1|TRBJ2-2
CSAGQGAGTGELFF
TGCAGCGCCGGACAGGGGGCCGGCACCGGGGAGCTGTTTTTT
>-|15|-|TRBV14|TRBJ2-7
CASSQELGYDYEQYF
TGTGCCAGCAGCCAAGAACTAGGTTACGACTACGAGCAGTACTTC
>TRBD1|15|-|TRBV20-1|TRBJ2-3
CSARVRTGGKNTQYF
TGCAGTGCTAGAGTTCGGACAGGTGGGAAAAATACGCAGTATTTT
>-|11|few|TRBV25-1|TRBJ2-1
CASGNYNEQFF
TGTGCCAGCGGAAACTACAATGAGCAGTTCTTC
>TRBD2|18|few|TRBV11-1|TRBJ2-5
CASSPRTSGGVSPETQYF
TGTGCCAGCAGTCCTAGGACTAGCGGGGGCGTCTCCCCAGAGACCCAGTACTTC
>-|16|few|TRBV20-1|TRBJ2-6
CSARWDLASGANVLTF
TGCAGTGCTAGATGGGACTTAGCCTCTGGGGCCAACGTCCTGACTTTC
>TRBD2|19|-|TRBV11-1|TRBJ2-1
CASSPPRTSGAQNYNEQFF
TGTGCCAGCAGCCCCCCTCGGACTAGCGGGGCCCAGAACTACAATGAGCAGTTCTTC
>TRBD1|15|-|TRBV6-1|TRBJ1-5
CASSDLGQGSQPQHF
TGTGCCAGCAGTGACTTGGGACAGGGGAGCCAGCCCCAGCATTTT
>-|14|-|TRBV12-3/TRBV12-4|TRBJ2-3
CASSPRGARDTQYF
TGTGCCAGCAGCCCGCGCGGGGCTCGGGATACGCAGTATTTT
>-|11|few|TRBV29-1|TRBJ1-1
CSGGQGTEAFF
TGCAGCGGGGGGCAGGGAACTGAAGCTTTCTTT
>-|12|many|TRBV6-6|TRBJ2-7
CASRGQTYEQYF
TGTGCCAGCAGAGGGCAAACCTACGAGCAGTACTTC
>-|15|-|TRBV5-1|TRBJ1-2
CASSSGTASGYGYTF
TGCGCCAGCAGCTCCGGGACGGCGAGCGGCTATGGCTACACCTTC